This TCR beta chain stems from a study of T cell changes during pregnancy in multiple sclerosis. The CDR3 has 13 residues. Trimming left V 8 bases short and J 4 bases short, with 14 bases between. Germline lookup yields CDR1 KGHSH and CDR2 LQKENI. Libraries were prepared by immunoSEQ multiplex PCR; TCRdb keeps only in-frame clonotypes and omits some of them. This sample has fewer than 30,000 clones, with around nine tenths found just once. The source material was CD8+ T cells from peripheral blood mononuclear cells, sampled in the second trimester of pregnancy. This receptor was identified in a female donor with multiple sclerosis, enrolled in a pregnancy study. The chain uses TRBV18 and TRBJ1-2; D perhaps matches TRBD1 (6 bases). CDR3 amino acids: CASTNREGYGYTF. CDR3 sequence (DNA): TGTGCCAGCACTAACAGGGAAGGCTATGGCTACACCTTC.